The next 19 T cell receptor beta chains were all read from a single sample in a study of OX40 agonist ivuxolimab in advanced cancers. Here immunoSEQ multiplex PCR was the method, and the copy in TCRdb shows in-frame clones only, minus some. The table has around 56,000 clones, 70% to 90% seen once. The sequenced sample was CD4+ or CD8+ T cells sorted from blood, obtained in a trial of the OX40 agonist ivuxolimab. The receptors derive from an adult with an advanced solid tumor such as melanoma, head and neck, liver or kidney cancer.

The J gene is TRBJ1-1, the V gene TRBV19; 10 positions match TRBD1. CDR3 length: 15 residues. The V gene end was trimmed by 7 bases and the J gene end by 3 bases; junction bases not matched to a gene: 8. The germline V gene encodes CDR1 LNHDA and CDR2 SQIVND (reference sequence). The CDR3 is CASKLGQGLDTEAFF. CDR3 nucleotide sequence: TGTGCCAGTAAGTTGGGACAGGGGCTGGACACTGAAGCTTTCTTT.

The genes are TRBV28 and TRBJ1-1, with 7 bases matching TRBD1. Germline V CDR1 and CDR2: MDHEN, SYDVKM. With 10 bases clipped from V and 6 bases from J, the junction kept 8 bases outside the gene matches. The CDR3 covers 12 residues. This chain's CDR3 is CATDREYAEAFF. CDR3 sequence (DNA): TGTGCCACCGACAGGGAATACGCTGAAGCTTTCTTT.

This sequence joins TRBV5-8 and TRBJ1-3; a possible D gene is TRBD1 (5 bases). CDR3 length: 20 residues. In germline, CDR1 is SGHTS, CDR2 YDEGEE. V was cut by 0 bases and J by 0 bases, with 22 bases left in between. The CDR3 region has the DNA TGTGCCAGCAGCTTGGGGGGCAGCCCGGATGCAGGTAGCTCTGGAAACACCATATATTTT. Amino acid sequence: CASSLGGSPDAGSSGNTIYF.

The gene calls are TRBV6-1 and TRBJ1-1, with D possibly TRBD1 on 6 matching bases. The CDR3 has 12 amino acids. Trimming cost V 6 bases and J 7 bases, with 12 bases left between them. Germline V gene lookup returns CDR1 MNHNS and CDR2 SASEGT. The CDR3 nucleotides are TGTGCCAGCAGCCGGACAGCTCGTGAAGCTTTCTTT. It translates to CASSRTAREAFF.

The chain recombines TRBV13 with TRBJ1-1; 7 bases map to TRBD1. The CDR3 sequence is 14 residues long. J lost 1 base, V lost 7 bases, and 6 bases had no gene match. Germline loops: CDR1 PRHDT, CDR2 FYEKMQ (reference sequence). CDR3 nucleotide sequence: TGTGCCAGCACAAGGGACAGTCAGAACACTGAAGCTTTCTTT. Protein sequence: CASTRDSQNTEAFF.

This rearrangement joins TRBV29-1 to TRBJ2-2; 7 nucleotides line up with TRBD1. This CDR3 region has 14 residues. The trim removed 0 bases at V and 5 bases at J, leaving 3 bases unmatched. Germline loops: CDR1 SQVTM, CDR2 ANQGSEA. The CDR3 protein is CSVEDRGQTGELFF. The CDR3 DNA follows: TGCAGCGTTGAAGATCGGGGACAGACCGGGGAGCTGTTTTTT.

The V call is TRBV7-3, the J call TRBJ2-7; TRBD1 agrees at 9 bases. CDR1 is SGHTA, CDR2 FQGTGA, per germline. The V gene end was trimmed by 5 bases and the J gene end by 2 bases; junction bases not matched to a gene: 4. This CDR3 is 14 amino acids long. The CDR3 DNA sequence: TGTGCCAGCAGCGCTACAGGGGGCCCCTACGAGCAGTACTTC. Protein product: CASSATGGPYEQYF.

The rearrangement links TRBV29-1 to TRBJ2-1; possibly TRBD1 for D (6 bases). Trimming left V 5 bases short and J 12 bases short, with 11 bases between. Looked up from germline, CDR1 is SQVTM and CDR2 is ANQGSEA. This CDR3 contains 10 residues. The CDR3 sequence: CSVPRGSQFF. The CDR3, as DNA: TGCAGCGTTCCGAGGGGGTCGCAGTTCTTC.

The CDR3 DNA sequence: TGTGCCAGCAGTAAGACTAGCGGAAACAATGAGCAGTTCTTC. This translates into CASSKTSGNNEQFF. The rearrangement uses TRBV6-5 and TRBJ2-1; 9 positions match TRBD2. This CDR3 has 14 residues. CDR1 is MNHEY, CDR2 SVGAGI, per germline. V shed 5 bases and J 5 bases; nucleotides not matched to a gene: 4.

CDR3 DNA: TGCAGCGTTGAACAATTTAACTATGGCTACACCTTC. Translating gives CSVEQFNYGYTF. The chain couples TRBV29-1 to TRBJ1-2; unclear D gene. CDR1 and CDR2 from the germline V gene are SQVTM and ANQGSEA. The CDR3 has 12 amino acids. Deletions cut 2 bases from V and 1 base from J, with 5 bases between.

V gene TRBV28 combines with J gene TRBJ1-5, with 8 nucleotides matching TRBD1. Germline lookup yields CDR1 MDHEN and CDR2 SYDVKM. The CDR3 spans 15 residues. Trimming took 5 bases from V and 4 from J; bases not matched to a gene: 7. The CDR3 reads CASSPTGGGNQPQHF. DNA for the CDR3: TGTGCCAGCAGTCCTACAGGGGGAGGGAATCAGCCCCAGCATTTT. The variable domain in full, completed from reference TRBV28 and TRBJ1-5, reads DVKVTQSSRYLVKRTGEKVFLECVQDMDHENMFWYRQDPGLGLRLIYFSYDVKMKEKGDIPEGYSVSREKKERFSLILESASTNQTSMYLCASSPTGGGNQPQHFGDGTRLSIL.

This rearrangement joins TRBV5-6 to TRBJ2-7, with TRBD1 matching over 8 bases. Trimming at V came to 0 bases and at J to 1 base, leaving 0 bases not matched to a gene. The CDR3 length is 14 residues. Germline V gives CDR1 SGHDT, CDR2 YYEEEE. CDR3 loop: CASSLGDRSYEQYF. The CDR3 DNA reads TGTGCCAGCAGCTTGGGGGACAGGTCCTACGAGCAGTACTTC.

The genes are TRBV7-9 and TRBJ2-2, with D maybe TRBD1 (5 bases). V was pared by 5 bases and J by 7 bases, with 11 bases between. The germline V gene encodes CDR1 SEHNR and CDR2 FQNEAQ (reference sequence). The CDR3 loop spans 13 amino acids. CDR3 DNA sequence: TGTGCCAGCAGCCGGGCAGGGAACGGGGAGCTGTTTTTT. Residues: CASSRAGNGELFF.

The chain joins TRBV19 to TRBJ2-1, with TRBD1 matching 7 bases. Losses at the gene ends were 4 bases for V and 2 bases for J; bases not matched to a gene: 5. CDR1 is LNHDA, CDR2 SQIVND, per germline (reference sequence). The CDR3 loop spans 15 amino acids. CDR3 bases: TGTGCCAGTAGTACTACAGGGGACCCCTACAATGAGCAGTTCTTC. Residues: CASSTTGDPYNEQFF. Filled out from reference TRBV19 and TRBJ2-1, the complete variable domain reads DGGITQSPKYLFRKEGQNVTLSCEQNLNHDAMYWYRQDPGQGLRLIYYSQIVNDFQKGDIAEGYSVSREKKESFPLTVTSAQKNPTAFYLCASSTTGDPYNEQFFGPGTRLTVL.

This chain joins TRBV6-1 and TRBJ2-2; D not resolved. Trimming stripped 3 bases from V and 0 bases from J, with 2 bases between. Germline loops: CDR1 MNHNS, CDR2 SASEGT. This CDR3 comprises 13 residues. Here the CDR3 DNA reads TGTGCCAGCAGTGATCCGAACACCGGGGAGCTGTTTTTT. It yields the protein CASSDPNTGELFF.

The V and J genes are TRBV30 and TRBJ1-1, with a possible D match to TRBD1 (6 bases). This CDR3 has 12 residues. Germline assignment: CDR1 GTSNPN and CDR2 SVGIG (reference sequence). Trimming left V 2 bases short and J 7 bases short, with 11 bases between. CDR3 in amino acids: CAWSSGQFEAFF. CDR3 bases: TGTGCCTGGAGTTCCGGACAGTTTGAAGCTTTCTTT.

CDR3 sequence reads: CSVEGTAFSTYEQYF. DNA for the CDR3: TGCAGCGTTGAGGGGACAGCCTTCTCTACCTACGAGCAGTACTTC. The chain uses TRBV29-1 and TRBJ2-7; 7 nucleotides agree with TRBD1. Germline CDR1 SQVTM, CDR2 ANQGSEA. J lost 2 bases, V lost 3 bases, and 10 bases had no gene match. The CDR3 extends over 15 amino acids.

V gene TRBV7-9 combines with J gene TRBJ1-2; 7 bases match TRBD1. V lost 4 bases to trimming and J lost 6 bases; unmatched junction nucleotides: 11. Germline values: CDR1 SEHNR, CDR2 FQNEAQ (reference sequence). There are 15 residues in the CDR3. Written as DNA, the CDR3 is TGTGCCAGCAGCTACCCAGGGGGAGTGGTACATGGCTACACCTTC. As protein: CASSYPGGVVHGYTF.

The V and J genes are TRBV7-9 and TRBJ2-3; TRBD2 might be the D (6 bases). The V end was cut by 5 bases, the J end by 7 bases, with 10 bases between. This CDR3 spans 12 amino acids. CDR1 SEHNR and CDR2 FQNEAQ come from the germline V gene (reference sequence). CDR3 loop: CASSISGNTQYF. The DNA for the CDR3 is TGTGCCAGCAGCATTAGCGGAAATACGCAGTATTTT. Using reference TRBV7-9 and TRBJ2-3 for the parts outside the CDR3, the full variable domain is DTGVSQNPRHKITKRGQNVTFRCDPISEHNRLYWYRQTLGQGPEFLTYFQNEAQLEKSRLLSDRFSAERPKGSFSTLEIQRTEQGDSAMYLCASSISGNTQYFGPGTRLTVL.